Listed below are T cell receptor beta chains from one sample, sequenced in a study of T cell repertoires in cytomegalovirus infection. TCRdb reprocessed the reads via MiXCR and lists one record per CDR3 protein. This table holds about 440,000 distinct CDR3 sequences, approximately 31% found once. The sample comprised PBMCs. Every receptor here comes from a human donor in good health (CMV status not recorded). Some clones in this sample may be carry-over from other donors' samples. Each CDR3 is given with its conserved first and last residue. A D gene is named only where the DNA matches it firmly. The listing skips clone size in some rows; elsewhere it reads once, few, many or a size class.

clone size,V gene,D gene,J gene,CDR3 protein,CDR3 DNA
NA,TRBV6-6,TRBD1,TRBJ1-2,CASMGTGDGYTF,TGTGCCAGCATGGGGACAGGGGATGGCTACACCTTC
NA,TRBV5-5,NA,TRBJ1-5,CASSLARVGAQHF,TGTGCCAGCAGCTTGGCCCGGGTTGGGGCCCAGCATTTT
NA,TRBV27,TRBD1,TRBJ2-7,CASSSTDRDGKYEQYF,TGTGCCAGCAGTTCTACGGACAGGGATGGTAAATACGAGCAGTACTTC
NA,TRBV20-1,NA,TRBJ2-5,CSAEGGDALYF,TGCAGTGCTGAAGGTGGGGACGCATTGTACTTC
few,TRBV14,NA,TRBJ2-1,CASSQEWPYNEQFF,TGTGCCAGCAGCCAAGAGTGGCCATACAATGAGCAGTTCTTC
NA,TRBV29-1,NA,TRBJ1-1,CSVVWQENTEAFF,TGCAGCGTTGTGTGGCAGGAGAACACTGAAGCTTTCTTT
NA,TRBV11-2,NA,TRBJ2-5,CASSSRGQLQETQYF,TGTGCCAGCAGCTCAAGAGGACAGTTACAAGAGACCCAGTACTTC
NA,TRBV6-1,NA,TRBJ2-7,CASSDFGDLYDKYF,TGTGCCAGCAGTGACTTCGGGGATCTCTACGATAAGTACTTC
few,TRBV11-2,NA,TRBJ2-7,CASSKDTSTYEQYF,TGTGCCAGCAGCAAAGACACAAGCACCTACGAGCAGTACTTC
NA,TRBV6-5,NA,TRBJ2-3,CASSMRDGRTDTQYF,TGTGCCAGCAGTATGCGGGACGGACGCACAGATACGCAGTATTTT
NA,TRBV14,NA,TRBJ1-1,CASSQEAIYAEAFF,TGTGCCAGCAGCCAAGAAGCCATTTACGCTGAAGCTTTCTTT
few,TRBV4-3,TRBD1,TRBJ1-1,CASSQYTGGNTEAFF,TGCGCCAGCAGCCAATACACAGGGGGAAACACTGAAGCTTTCTTT
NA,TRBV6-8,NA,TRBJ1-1,CAISPLSGNTEAFF,TGTGCCATCAGCCCACTCTCAGGGAACACTGAAGCTTTCTTT
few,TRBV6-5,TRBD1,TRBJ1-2,CASSPRDRGLDGYTF,TGTGCCAGCAGCCCCCGGGACAGGGGTTTAGATGGCTACACCTTC
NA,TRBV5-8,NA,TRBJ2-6,CASSLAEVNRSPGANVLTF,TGTGCCAGCAGCTTGGCCGAGGTTAACAGGTCGCCTGGGGCCAACGTCCTGACTTTC
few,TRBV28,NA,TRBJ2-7,CASRAQGRRLNEQYF,TGTGCCAGCAGAGCTCAGGGGAGAAGGCTAAACGAGCAGTACTTC
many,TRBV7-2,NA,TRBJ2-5,CASSLDPRQETQYF,TGTGCCAGCAGCTTAGACCCGCGACAAGAGACCCAGTACTTC
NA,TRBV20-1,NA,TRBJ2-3,CSAPEPRKRRTDTQYF,TGCAGTGCCCCAGAGCCACGTAAGCGCCGCACAGATACGCAGTATTTT
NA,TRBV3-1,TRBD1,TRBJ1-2,CASSQVDRESSYGYTF,TGTGCCAGCAGCCAAGTCGACAGGGAAAGTTCCTATGGCTACACCTTC
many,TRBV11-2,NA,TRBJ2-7,CASSLDAGTNYEQYF,TGTGCCAGCAGCTTAGATGCCGGGACCAACTACGAGCAGTACTTC
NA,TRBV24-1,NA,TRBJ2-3,CATSDNRLQNMDTQYF,TGTGCCACCAGTGATAACAGACTACAGAATATGGATACGCAGTATTTT
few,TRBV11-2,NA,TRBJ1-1,CASSLVGRHMNTEAFF,TGTGCCAGCAGCTTAGTGGGTCGTCACATGAACACTGAAGCTTTCTTT
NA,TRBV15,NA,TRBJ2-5,CATSRDTQETQYF,TGTGCCACCAGCAGGGACACCCAAGAGACCCAGTACTTC
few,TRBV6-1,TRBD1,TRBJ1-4,CASRKGQLIATNEKLFF,TGTGCCAGCAGAAAGGGACAGTTGATTGCAACTAATGAAAAACTGTTTTTT
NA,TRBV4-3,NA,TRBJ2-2,CASSQSPGPNTGELFF,TGCGCCAGCAGCCAAAGTCCAGGCCCGAACACCGGGGAGCTGTTTTTT
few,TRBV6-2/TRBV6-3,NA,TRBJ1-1,CASRKTVTEAFF,TGTGCCAGCAGAAAGACGGTGACTGAAGCTTTCTTT
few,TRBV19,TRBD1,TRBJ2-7,CASSIGDRVTYEQYF,TGTGCCAGTAGTATTGGGGACAGGGTCACCTACGAGCAGTACTTC
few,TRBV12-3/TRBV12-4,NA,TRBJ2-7,CASGLLAGEQYF,TGTGCCAGCGGGTTACTAGCCGGCGAGCAGTACTTC
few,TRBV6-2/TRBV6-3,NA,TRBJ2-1,CASSLLRAASSYNEQFF,TGTGCCAGCAGTTTACTCCGGGCAGCCAGCTCCTACAATGAGCAGTTCTTC
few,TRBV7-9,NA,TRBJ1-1,CASSLGREDTEAFF,TGTGCCAGCAGCTTAGGCAGGGAAGACACTGAAGCTTTCTTT
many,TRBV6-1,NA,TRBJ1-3,CASSTDRATGNTIYF,TGTGCCAGCAGCACAGATAGGGCTACTGGAAACACCATATATTTT
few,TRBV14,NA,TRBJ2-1,CASSPITGDGGRRQFF,TGTGCCAGCAGCCCTATAACCGGGGACGGGGGGCGGCGGCAGTTCTTC
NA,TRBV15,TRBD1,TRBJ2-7,CATSRDLQGRRGEQYF,TGTGCCACCAGCAGAGATCTGCAGGGTCGCAGGGGGGAGCAGTACTTC
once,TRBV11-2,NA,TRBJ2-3,CASSLLDSGTTSLDTQSF,TGTGCCAGCAGCTTATTGGATTCCGGGACAACTTCATTGGATACGCAGTCTTTT
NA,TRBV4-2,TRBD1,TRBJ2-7,CASSQDYRGPYEQYF,TGTGCCAGCAGCCAAGATTACAGGGGGCCCTACGAGCAGTACTTC